These 29 T cell receptor beta chains were sequenced from one sample in a study. Each CDR3 protein gets one entry after TCRdb re-called the RT-PCR reads with MiXCR. The table includes more than 550,000 distinct CDR3 sequences, 14% detected once. The sequenced sample was memory CD4+ T cells from blood. These receptors came from a female donor in good health, serving as a healthy control.

The chain couples TRBV20-1 to TRBJ1-1; D is possibly TRBD1 (5 bases). The length of the CDR3 is 14 residues. V was pared by 2 bases and J by 7 bases, with 17 bases between. Germline values: CDR1 DFQATT, CDR2 SNEGSKA (reference sequence). The CDR3 DNA reads TGCAGTGCTAGAAGGGAGTGGGTAGACAGTGAAGCTTTCTTT. This codes for CSARREWVDSEAFF.

This clonotype was observed a handful of times. The chain is built from TRBV9 and TRBJ2-2; D is unclear. This CDR3 contains 12 residues. V was pared by 0 bases and J by 5 bases, with 2 bases between. Germline V lookup: CDR1 SGDLS, CDR2 YYNGEE. CDR3 protein: CASSVATGELFF. DNA of the CDR3: TGTGCCAGCAGCGTAGCTACCGGGGAGCTGTTTTTT.

This chain links TRBV7-6 with TRBJ1-5, with a weak D call TRBD1 (6 bases). The ends were cut back, 5 bases at V and 3 bases at J, with 11 bases in the middle. The CDR3 is made up of 14 amino acids. CDR1 SGHVS and CDR2 FNYEAQ come from the germline V gene. This CDR3 is CASSLQGPNQPQHF. For the CDR3, the DNA is TGTGCCAGCAGCCTACAGGGCCCCAATCAGCCCCAGCATTTT.

At least ten counts were recorded for this clonotype. This chain links TRBV20-1 with TRBJ2-7; 11 bases line up with TRBD2. CDR1 is DFQATT, CDR2 SNEGSKA, per germline (reference sequence). The CDR3 has 14 residues. Trimming cost V 6 bases and J 3 bases; bases outside gene matches: 7. CDR3 region: CSATRTSGFYEQYF. The CDR3 nucleotides are TGCAGTGCGACGAGGACTAGCGGGTTCTACGAGCAGTACTTC.

This clonotype was observed many times. The chain carries TRBV20-1 and TRBJ2-3; D call uncertain. The germline V gene encodes CDR1 DFQATT and CDR2 SNEGSKA (reference sequence). There are 11 residues in the CDR3. V lost 5 bases, J lost 5 bases, and 8 bases lay in between. In DNA, the CDR3 is TGCAGTGCTCCTTTTGGAGATACGCAGTATTTT. It encodes CSAPFGDTQYF.

The V and J genes are TRBV4-1 and TRBJ1-2; D is perhaps TRBD1 (6 bases). Germline loops: CDR1 MGHRA, CDR2 YSYEKL. The CDR3 runs 17 residues. V was shortened by 2 bases and J by 7 bases, with 23 bases between the two germline ends. The CDR3 sequence is CASSQTPLQGPIGGYTF. The CDR3 nucleotides read TGCGCCAGCAGCCAAACCCCCCTCCAGGGGCCTATTGGTGGCTACACCTTC.

This clonotype was seen a handful of times. The chain links TRBV2 to TRBJ1-5; D call uncertain. This CDR3 is 15 amino acids long. Germline values: CDR1 SNHLY, CDR2 FYNNEI. Between the trimmed V and J ends, which lost 4 bases and 0 bases, there was a span of 10 bases. CDR3 nucleotide sequence: TGTGCCAGCAGTGGTGGGAGCGATAGCAATCAGCCCCAGCATTTT. This codes for CASSGGSDSNQPQHF.

This clonotype showed up just a few times. The rearrangement joins TRBV12-3 or TRBV12-4 to TRBJ2-7; D may be TRBD2 (6 bases). With 3 bases removed from V and 2 bases from J, the gap between germline ends came to 14 bases. CDR3 length equals 15 residues. Written as DNA, the CDR3 is TGTGCCAGCAGTTTCGGGGTTAGCGGACCCTACGAGCAGTACTTC. Its protein product is CASSFGVSGPYEQYF.

This sequence joins TRBV5-1 and TRBJ2-2; 7 nucleotides line up with TRBD1. Trimming took 0 bases from V and 4 from J; bases not matched to a gene: 3. CDR1 and CDR2 (germline): SGHRS, YFSETQ. The CDR3 is 15 amino acids. The CDR3 protein is CASSLGDRATGELFF. In nucleotides, the CDR3 is TGCGCCAGCAGCTTGGGTGACAGGGCCACCGGGGAGCTGTTTTTT.

This clonotype was recorded a few times. This chain links TRBV6-4 with TRBJ1-1, with 7 bases fitting TRBD1. V lost 3 bases, J lost 1 base, and 5 bases stayed unmatched. Germline-derived CDR1 and CDR2 are MRHNA and SNTAGT. CDR3 length: 15 residues. CDR3 coding DNA: TGTGCCAGCAGTGAACTAGGGGGCTGGAACACTGAAGCTTTCTTT. Amino acid sequence: CASSELGGWNTEAFF.

This clonotype has only a few counts. The genes are TRBV30 and TRBJ2-1, with D possibly being TRBD2 (6 bases). The CDR3 totals 13 residues. V lost 1 base and J lost 8, with 12 bases in between. Per germline, CDR1 GTSNPN and CDR2 SVGIG (reference sequence). CDR3 loop: CAWSARLVDEQFF. In DNA form, the CDR3 reads TGTGCCTGGAGTGCACGACTAGTTGATGAGCAGTTCTTC. Based on the CDR3 plus reference TRBV30 and TRBJ2-1, the full variable domain is SQTIHQWPATLVQPVGSPLSLECTVEGTSNPNLYWYRQAAGRGLQLLFYSVGIGQISSEVPQNLSASRPQDRQFILSSKKLLLSDSGFYLCAWSARLVDEQFFGPGTRLTVL.

This clonotype was seen a handful of times. The chain recombines TRBV5-1 with TRBJ1-6, with a weak D call TRBD1 (6 bases). Germline V CDR1 and CDR2: SGHRS, YFSETQ. The CDR3 contains 14 residues. Trimming removed 1 base from V and 6 bases from J, with 8 bases in between. CDR3 loop: CASSLSGANSPLHF. CDR3 DNA sequence: TGCGCCAGCAGCTTGTCAGGGGCTAATTCACCCCTCCACTTT.

This clonotype appeared many times. The rearrangement links TRBV29-1 to TRBJ1-1, with a possible D match to TRBD1 (6 bases). This CDR3 has 13 amino acids. The germline gives CDR1 SQVTM, CDR2 ANQGSEA. Trimming stripped 5 bases from V and 3 bases from J, with 13 bases between. The CDR3 DNA reads TGCAGCGTTCCAGGGGTTGGGGACACTGAAGCTTTCTTT. Protein sequence: CSVPGVGDTEAFF.

The chain uses TRBV15 and TRBJ1-4; maybe TRBD1 (6 bases). V was cut by 6 bases and J by 8 bases, with 16 bases left in between. The CDR3 runs to 14 residues. Germline V lookup: CDR1 LNHNV, CDR2 YYDKDF (reference sequence). The CDR3 DNA is TGTGCCACCAGTACGGGGGGCGCGAGGGAAAAACTGTTTTTT. This gives the protein CATSTGGAREKLFF.

The chain recombines TRBV20-1 with TRBJ2-3; possible D gene TRBD2, 6 bases. Germline V CDR1 and CDR2: DFQATT, SNEGSKA (reference sequence). Trimming shortened V by 6 bases and J by 0 bases, and 13 bases separated the two germline ends. CDR3 length: 14 amino acids. DNA of the CDR3: TGCAGTGCCCCTAAGCGGGCAAGCACAGATACGCAGTATTTT. This encodes CSAPKRASTDTQYF.

This clonotype has a handful of counts. The chain is built from TRBV24-1 and TRBJ2-2; D call uncertain. In germline, CDR1 is KGHDR, CDR2 SFDVKD. The CDR3 runs 15 residues. V was clipped by 2 bases and J by 1 base, with 7 bases between them. The CDR3 DNA sequence: TGTGCCACCAGTGATTGGAGACAGAACACCGGGGAGCTGTTTTTT. Protein product: CATSDWRQNTGELFF.

There are many counts of this clonotype. This rearrangement joins TRBV10-3 to TRBJ2-3; possibly TRBD1 or TRBD2 for D (5 bases each). The CDR3 covers 13 residues. The V end lost 7 bases, the J end lost 8 bases, and 16 bases lay between the germline ends. Germline CDR1 is ENHRY and CDR2 is SYGVKD. CDR3 DNA sequence: TGTGCCATCACTGGGACGTGGCCGGGTACGCAGTATTTT. Encoded protein: CAITGTWPGTQYF.

This clonotype was recorded a few times. Written as DNA, the CDR3 is TGTGCCAGCAGTATACTAGCGGGGAAAGAGACCCAGTACTTC. This encodes CASSILAGKETQYF. This chain joins TRBV28 and TRBJ2-5, with 10 positions matching TRBD2. The CDR3 is made up of 14 amino acids. Per the germline V gene, CDR1 is MDHEN and CDR2 is SYDVKM. Trimming at V came to 5 bases and at J to 3 bases, leaving 3 bases not matched to a gene.

The chain joins TRBV4-1 to TRBJ2-1; D is unclear. Germline V CDR1 and CDR2: MGHRA, YSYEKL. This CDR3 is 15 amino acids long. Trimming left V 2 bases short and J 2 bases short, with 10 bases between. The CDR3 sequence: CASSQIVLPYNEQFF. CDR3 in DNA: TGCGCCAGCAGCCAAATAGTTCTTCCCTACAATGAGCAGTTCTTC.

This clonotype showed up just a few times. The rearrangement links TRBV9 to TRBJ2-1; maybe TRBD2 (6 bases). The CDR3 runs to 15 residues. With 5 bases removed from V and 9 bases from J, the gap between germline ends came to 21 bases. Germline V lookup: CDR1 SGDLS, CDR2 YYNGEE. CDR3 region: CASRPPGLPQSEQFF. CDR3 in DNA: TGTGCCAGCAGGCCCCCGGGACTCCCTCAGAGTGAGCAGTTCTTC.

The genes are TRBV4-1 and TRBJ1-4, with D perhaps matching TRBD1 (6 bases). Per germline, CDR1 MGHRA and CDR2 YSYEKL. V gave up 0 bases and J gave up 6 bases, with 23 bases separating them. The CDR3 runs to 19 residues. The CDR3 region is CASSQDLETGAGQYEKLFF. For the CDR3, the DNA is TGCGCCAGCAGCCAAGATTTGGAGACAGGCGCGGGTCAGTATGAAAAACTGTTTTTT.

Of note for this clonotype: Germline and junction disagree at one end, which may indicate a read error. V gene TRBV7-2 combines with J gene TRBJ1-4, with a weak D call TRBD1 (6 bases). This CDR3 has 13 residues. CDR1 and CDR2 from the germline V gene are SGHTA and FQGNSA. The CDR3 region has the DNA TGTGCCATCAGCCCGGGGGGGGCCCGAAAACTGTTTTTT. This gives the protein CAISPGGARKLFF.

The sample holds many counts of this clonotype. The chain combines TRBV10-3 with TRBJ2-1; 11 bases line up with TRBD2. The CDR3 runs to 14 residues. Germline CDR1 and CDR2: ENHRY and SYGVKD. The J segment lost 5 bases and the V segment lost 6 bases, leaving 3 bases of the junction unmatched. In DNA form, the CDR3 reads TGTGCCATCAGCGTAGCGGGGGGGGACAATGAGCAGTTCTTC. Translation: CAISVAGGDNEQFF.

The sample holds a few counts of this clonotype. V and J are TRBV5-1 and TRBJ2-3, with D tentatively TRBD1 (5 bases). Per germline, CDR1 SGHRS and CDR2 YFSETQ. V lost 0 bases and J lost 5, with 10 bases in between. The CDR3 totals 14 residues. CDR3 sequence reads: CASSLAQGVDTQYF. The CDR3 region has the DNA TGCGCCAGCAGCTTGGCGCAGGGTGTAGATACGCAGTATTTT.

The chain uses TRBV5-1 and TRBJ2-2; D ambiguous. The V gene's germline CDR1 is SGHRS and CDR2 YFSETQ. V lost 0 bases and J 6 bases, leaving 9 bases between the germline ends. The CDR3 extends over 14 amino acids. CDR3 protein: CASSLGVQAGELFF. DNA of the CDR3: TGCGCCAGCAGCTTGGGAGTTCAGGCCGGGGAGCTGTTTTTT.

This clonotype was recorded a few times. The chain is built from TRBV7-2 and TRBJ2-5, with 16 bases matching TRBD2. Germline V gene data show CDR1 as SGHTA and CDR2 as FQGNSA. The CDR3 sequence is 17 residues long. Trimming took 5 bases from V and 5 from J; bases not matched to a gene: 8. CDR3 sequence reads: CASSLGTSGGARETQYF. In DNA, the CDR3 is TGTGCCAGCAGCCTCGGGACTAGCGGGGGGGCGAGGGAGACCCAGTACTTC.

This clonotype has only a few counts. This chain uses TRBV27 with TRBJ2-5, with TRBD1 matching 10 bases. V lost 8 bases, J lost 2 bases, and 23 bases stayed unmatched. Germline values: CDR1 MNHEY, CDR2 SMNVEV (reference sequence). CDR3 length: 20 amino acids. The CDR3, as DNA: TGTGCCAGCCGCACTCTAGACCGGGACAGGGGACTCCTCGAGCAAGAGACCCAGTACTTC. It specifies CASRTLDRDRGLLEQETQYF.

This sequence joins TRBV7-8 and TRBJ1-5, with D perhaps TRBD1 (5 bases). Trimming left V 2 bases short and J 8 bases short, with 13 bases between. This CDR3 spans 14 amino acids. CDR1 is SGHVS and CDR2 is FQNEAQ in the germline V gene. The CDR3 protein is CASSLLGVKEPQHF. The CDR3 DNA reads as TGTGCCAGCAGCTTATTGGGGGTGAAGGAGCCCCAGCATTTT.

This clonotype was observed a few times. A junction end diverges from the germline sequence, so it may reflect a read error. The V call is TRBV20-1, the J call TRBJ2-1; the match to TRBD2 covers 8 bases. Germline V CDR1 and CDR2: DFQATT, SNEGSKA (reference sequence). The CDR3 is 12 amino acids. CDR3 DNA: TGCAGTGCTAGCCTTCATAGCGGGACACACCTCTTC. It specifies CSASLHSGTHLF.